This T cell receptor (beta chain) was captured by sequencing in a study of blood T cell repertoires in COVID-19. Across the whole study: Sites in the United States, Italy and Spain provided acute and convalescent COVID-19 samples. PBMCs, B-cell-depleted T cells, or T cells provided the cDNA or gDNA that made up the material.

This table comes from immunoSEQ multiplex PCR, and its TCRdb copy is limited to in-frame clones, with some not included. Here the sample spans about 300,000 clones, roughly 88% being singletons. This clone was observed a single time. This TCR came from a woman aged 45-65 years with acute or convalescent COVID-19. The sequenced material came from peripheral blood.

CDR3 protein: CASSPGTGGETQYF. The CDR3 DNA is TGTGCCAGCAGCCCAGGGACAGGGGGAGAGACCCAGTACTTC. The V gene is TRBV11-2, the J gene TRBJ2-5; TRBD1 agrees at 11 bases. Germline loops: CDR1 SGHAT, CDR2 FQNNGV. Unmatched junction bases numbered 3, after V lost 5 bases and J lost 4 bases. The CDR3 runs 14 residues.